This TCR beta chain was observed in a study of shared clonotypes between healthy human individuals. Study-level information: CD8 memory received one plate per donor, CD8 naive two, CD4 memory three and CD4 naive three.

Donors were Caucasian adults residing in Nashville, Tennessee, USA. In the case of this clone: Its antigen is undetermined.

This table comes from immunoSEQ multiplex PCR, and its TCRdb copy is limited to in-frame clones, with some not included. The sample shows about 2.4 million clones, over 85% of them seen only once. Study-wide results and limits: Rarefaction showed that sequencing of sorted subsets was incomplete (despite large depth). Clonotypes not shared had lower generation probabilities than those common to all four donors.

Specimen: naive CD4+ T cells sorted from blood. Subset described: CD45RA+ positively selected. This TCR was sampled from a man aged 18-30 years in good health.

The CDR3 DNA sequence: TGTGCCAGCAGTAGCAGGGGTGCCTATGGCTACACCTTC. Protein product: CASSSRGAYGYTF. The gene calls are TRBV6-1 and TRBJ1-2, with D possibly being TRBD1 (6 bases). Trimming took 5 bases from V and 4 from J, leaving 11 bases between them. CDR3 length: 13 residues. Germline V gives CDR1 MNHNS, CDR2 SASEGT.